This section outlines one T cell receptor (beta chain) sequence together with its context. Antigen specificity is unknown. Profiling relied on immunoSEQ multiplex PCR, and the TCRdb table lists in-frame clones only, not all of them. The sample yields about 81,000 clones, roughly 91% seen once. This entry belongs to a study of Tregs in tolerant kidney transplant recipients. Findings of the study overall: Nucleotide sequences could not be compared across some patients' samples due to primer changes.

The nonmyeloablative bone marrow transplants came from related graft donors, with transient mixed chimerism. The sample was CD4+ T cells from blood (PBMCs), taken 24 months after the transplant. The sequence came from a human patient who received a combined kidney and bone marrow transplant. Some T cells could come from the graft donor.

CDR3 protein: CASSLGVANTGELFF. CDR3 nucleotide sequence: TGCGCCAGCAGCTTGGGAGTGGCGAACACCGGGGAGCTGTTTTTT. The V and J genes are TRBV5-1 and TRBJ2-2, with no clear D. Trimming stripped 0 bases from V and 0 bases from J, with 6 bases between. Germline CDR1 reads SGHRS; CDR2 reads YFSETQ. This CDR3 is 15 amino acids long.